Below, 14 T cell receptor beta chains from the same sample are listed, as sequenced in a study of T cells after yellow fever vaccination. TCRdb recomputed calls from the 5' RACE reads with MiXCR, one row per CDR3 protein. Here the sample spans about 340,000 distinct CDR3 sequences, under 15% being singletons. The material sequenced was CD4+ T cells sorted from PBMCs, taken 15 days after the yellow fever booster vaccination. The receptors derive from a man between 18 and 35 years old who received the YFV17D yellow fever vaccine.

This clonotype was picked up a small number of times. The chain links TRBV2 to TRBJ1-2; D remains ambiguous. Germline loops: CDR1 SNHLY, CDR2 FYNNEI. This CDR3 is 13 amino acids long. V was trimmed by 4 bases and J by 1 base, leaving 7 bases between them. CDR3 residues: CASSADLNYGYTF. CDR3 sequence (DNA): TGTGCCAGCAGTGCGGACCTTAACTATGGCTACACCTTC.

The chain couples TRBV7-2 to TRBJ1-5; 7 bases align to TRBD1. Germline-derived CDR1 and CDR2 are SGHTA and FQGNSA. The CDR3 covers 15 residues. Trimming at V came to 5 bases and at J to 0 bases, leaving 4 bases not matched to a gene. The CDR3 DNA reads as TGTGCCAGCAGCCCCCAGGGGGATAGCAATCAGCCCCAGCATTTT. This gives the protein CASSPQGDSNQPQHF. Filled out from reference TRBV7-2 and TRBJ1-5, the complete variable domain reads GAGVSQSPSNKVTEKGKDVELRCDPISGHTALYWYRQSLGQGLEFLIYFQGNSAPDKSGLPSDRFSAERTGGSVSTLTIQRTQQEDSAVYLCASSPQGDSNQPQHFGDGTRLSIL.

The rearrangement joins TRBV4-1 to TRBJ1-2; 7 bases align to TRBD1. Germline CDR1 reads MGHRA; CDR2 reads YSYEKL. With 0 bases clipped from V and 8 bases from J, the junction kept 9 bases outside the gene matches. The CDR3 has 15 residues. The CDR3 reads CASSQDDGQARGYTF. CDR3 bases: TGCGCCAGCAGCCAAGATGATGGACAGGCGAGGGGCTACACCTTC.

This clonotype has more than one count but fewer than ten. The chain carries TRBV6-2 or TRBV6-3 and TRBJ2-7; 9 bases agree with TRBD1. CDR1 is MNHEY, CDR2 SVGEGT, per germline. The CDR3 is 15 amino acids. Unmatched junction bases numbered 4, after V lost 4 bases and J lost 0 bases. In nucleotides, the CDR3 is TGTGCCAGCAGTTCCCCGGACAGGGGCTCCTACGAGCAGTACTTC. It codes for CASSSPDRGSYEQYF.

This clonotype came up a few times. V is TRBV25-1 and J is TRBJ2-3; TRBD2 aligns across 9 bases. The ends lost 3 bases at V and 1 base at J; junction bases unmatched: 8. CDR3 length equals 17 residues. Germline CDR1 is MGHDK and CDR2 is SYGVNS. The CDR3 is CASSDPRAGGGTDTQYF. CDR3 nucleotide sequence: TGTGCCAGCAGTGACCCTCGGGCGGGGGGGGGCACAGATACGCAGTATTTT.

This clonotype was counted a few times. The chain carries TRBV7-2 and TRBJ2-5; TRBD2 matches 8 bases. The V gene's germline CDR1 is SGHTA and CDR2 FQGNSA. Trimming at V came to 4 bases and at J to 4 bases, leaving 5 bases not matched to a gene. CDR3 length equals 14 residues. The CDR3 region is CASSYASGRETQYF. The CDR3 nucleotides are TGTGCCAGCAGCTATGCAAGCGGGAGAGAGACCCAGTACTTC.

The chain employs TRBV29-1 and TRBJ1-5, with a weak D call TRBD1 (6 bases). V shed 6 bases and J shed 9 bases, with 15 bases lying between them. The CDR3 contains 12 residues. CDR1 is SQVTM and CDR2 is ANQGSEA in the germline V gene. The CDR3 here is CSVREADRPQHF. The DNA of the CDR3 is TGCAGCGTACGCGAGGCGGACAGGCCCCAGCATTTT.

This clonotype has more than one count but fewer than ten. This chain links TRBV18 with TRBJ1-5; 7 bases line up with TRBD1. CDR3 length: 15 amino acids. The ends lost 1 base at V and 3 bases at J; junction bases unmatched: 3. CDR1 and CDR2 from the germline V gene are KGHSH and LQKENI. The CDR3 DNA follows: TGTGCCAGCTCACCACAGGGACAGTCCAATCAGCCCCAGCATTTT. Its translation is CASSPQGQSNQPQHF.

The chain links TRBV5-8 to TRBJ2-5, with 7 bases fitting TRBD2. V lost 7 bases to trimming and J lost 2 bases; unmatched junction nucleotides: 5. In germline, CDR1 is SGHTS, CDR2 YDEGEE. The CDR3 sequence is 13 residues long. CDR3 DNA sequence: TGTGCCAGCGATTTCGGGAGGCAAGAGACCCAGTACTTC. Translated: CASDFGRQETQYF.

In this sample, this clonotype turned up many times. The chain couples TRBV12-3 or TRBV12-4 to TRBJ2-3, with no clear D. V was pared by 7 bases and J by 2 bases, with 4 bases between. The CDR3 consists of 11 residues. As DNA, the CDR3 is TGTGCCAGCACCAACACAGATACGCAGTATTTT. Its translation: CASTNTDTQYF.

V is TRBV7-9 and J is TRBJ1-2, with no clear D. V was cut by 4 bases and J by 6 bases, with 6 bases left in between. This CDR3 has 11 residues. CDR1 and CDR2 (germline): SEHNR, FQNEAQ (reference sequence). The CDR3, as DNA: TGTGCCAGCAGCTCCTTGAATGGCTACACCTTC. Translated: CASSSLNGYTF.

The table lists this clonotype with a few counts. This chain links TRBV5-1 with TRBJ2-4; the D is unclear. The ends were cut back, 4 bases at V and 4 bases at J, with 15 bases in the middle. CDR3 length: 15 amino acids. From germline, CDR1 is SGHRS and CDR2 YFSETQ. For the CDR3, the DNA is TGCGCCAGCAGCCCCATTAGGTCGTTTAAAAACATTCAGTACTTC. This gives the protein CASSPIRSFKNIQYF.

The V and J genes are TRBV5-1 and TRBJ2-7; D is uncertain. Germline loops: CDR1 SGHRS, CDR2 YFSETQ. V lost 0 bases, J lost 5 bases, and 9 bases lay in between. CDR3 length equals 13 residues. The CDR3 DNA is TGCGCCAGCAGCTTGGCCTACGGTAACGAGCAGTACTTC. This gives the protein CASSLAYGNEQYF.

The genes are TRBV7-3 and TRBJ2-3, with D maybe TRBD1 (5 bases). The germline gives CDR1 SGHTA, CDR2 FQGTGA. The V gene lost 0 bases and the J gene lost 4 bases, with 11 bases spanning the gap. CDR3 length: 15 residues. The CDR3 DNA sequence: TGTGCCAGCAGCTTAACGGGGCAGGGTGCAGATACGCAGTATTTT. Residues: CASSLTGQGADTQYF.